One and the same sample provided the 22 T cell receptor beta chains below, sequenced in a study of T cells in Graves' hyperthyroidism and ophthalmopathy. Amplification yielded TCR beta CDR3 regions, with RNA transcripts as the source. During a first-round RT-PCR of the TCR CDR3, the HTBI primer set was used. TCRdb ran MiXCR on the multiplex PCR reads and lists one entry per CDR3 protein. The repertoire holds 500,000 to 600,000 distinct CDR3 sequences, with approximately 49% as singletons. The material sequenced was peripheral blood or thyroid tissue (not recorded which). Receptor source: an adult woman with Graves' disease, either hyperthyroidism or ophthalmopathy (not recorded which).

This clonotype was counted between two and nine times. This chain connects TRBV30 to TRBJ1-2; TRBD1 matches at 7 bases. V lost 4 bases to trimming and J lost 5 bases; unmatched junction nucleotides: 7. Per the germline V gene, CDR1 is GTSNPN and CDR2 is SVGIG (reference sequence). The length of the CDR3 is 13 residues. DNA of the CDR3: TGTGCCTGGAAACCTCGGGACAGTTATGGCTACACCTTC. Its translation is CAWKPRDSYGYTF.

The chain couples TRBV10-3 to TRBJ2-7; tentatively, D is TRBD1 (5 bases). CDR1 and CDR2 from the germline V gene are ENHRY and SYGVKD. The CDR3 extends over 13 amino acids. CDR3 amino acids: CVVSVGPTYEQYF. In DNA form, the CDR3 reads TGTGTCGTGTCGGTGGGGCCAACCTACGAGCAGTACTTC.

This chain connects TRBV3-1 to TRBJ2-5; 9 bases fit TRBD2. The ends lost 1 base at V and 5 bases at J; junction bases unmatched: 8. The CDR3 runs to 16 residues. The germline CDR1 and CDR2 sequences are LGHDT and YNNKEL (reference sequence). The CDR3 nucleotides are TGTGCCAGCAGCCAAGCGGCCAGCGGGAGGAGGGAGACCCAGTACTTC. Its translation is CASSQAASGRRETQYF.

This chain connects TRBV10-2 to TRBJ2-5; D may correspond to TRBD1 or TRBD2 (5 bases each). The V end lost 5 bases, the J end lost 5 bases, and 24 bases lay between the germline ends. This CDR3 contains 17 residues. Per the germline V gene, CDR1 is WSHSY and CDR2 is SAAADI. In nucleotides, the CDR3 is TGCGCCAGCAGTAGGGCGCGGGCCCTAGGATGGGACGAGACCCAGTACTTC. It codes for CASSRARALGWDETQYF.

The chain carries TRBV29-1 and TRBJ2-7; TRBD2 might be the D (6 bases). Trimming left V 5 bases short and J 0 bases short, with 11 bases between. CDR3 size: 13 residues. From germline, CDR1 is SQVTM and CDR2 ANQGSEA. The CDR3 DNA reads as TGCAGCGTTTGGGGAGCGGGCTCCTACGAGCAGTACTTC. This translates into CSVWGAGSYEQYF.

This clonotype was seen many times. This chain uses TRBV2 with TRBJ2-5; D possibly corresponds to TRBD2 (6 bases). The germline CDR1 and CDR2 sequences are SNHLY and FYNNEI. With 8 bases removed from V and 5 bases from J, the gap between germline ends came to 18 bases. The CDR3 covers 14 residues. The DNA for the CDR3 is TGTGCCAGCGAGGTGCAGACTAGATCGGAGACCCAGTACTTC. Encoded protein: CASEVQTRSETQYF.

The chain uses TRBV7-2 and TRBJ1-5; 7 bases fit TRBD1. After removal of 6 bases from V and 7 bases from J, the junction contained 9 bases not matched to a gene. The germline CDR1 and CDR2 sequences are SGHTA and FQGNSA. The CDR3 has 14 amino acids. The CDR3 region is CASRKQGQRQPQHF. As DNA, the CDR3 is TGTGCCAGCAGGAAACAGGGGCAAAGACAGCCCCAGCATTTT.

This clonotype was counted only a few times. A single base separates this from a much larger clone, so it may be a read error. No conserved phenylalanine or tryptophan ends this CDR3, so it is likely a read error. J is TRBJ2-7 and V is TRBV7-2, with TRBD2 identical over 8 bases. V lost 4 bases, J lost 0 bases, and 8 bases stayed unmatched. The CDR3 is 16 amino acids. Germline V gene lookup returns CDR1 SGHTA and CDR2 FQGNSA. The CDR3 loop is CASSSQAGVFSYEQYL. In DNA, the CDR3 is TGTGCCAGCAGCTCCCAAGCGGGAGTGTTCTCCTACGAGCAGTACCTC.

The genes are TRBV11-1 and TRBJ1-2; no clear D. Germline V lookup: CDR1 SGHAT, CDR2 FQDESV (reference sequence). There are 16 residues in the CDR3. Trimming removed 0 bases at V and 3 bases at J, with 14 bases between. The CDR3 DNA reads TGTGCCAGCAGCTTAGCGAGGCAGGCGCCGGACTATGGCTACACCTTC. Protein: CASSLARQAPDYGYTF.

The chain uses TRBV6-5 and TRBJ1-3, with D unclear. The CDR3 runs to 16 residues. V was pared by 6 bases and J by 0 bases, with 15 bases between. From germline, CDR1 is MNHEY and CDR2 SVGAGI. Here the CDR3 DNA reads TGTGCCAGCAGGGCAGACCCATGGGGCTCTGGAAACACCATATATTTT. It yields the protein CASRADPWGSGNTIYF.

This clonotype was seen repeatedly, ten times or more. The gene calls are TRBV6-6 and TRBJ2-7, with 9 bases lining up with TRBD2. The V and J ends lost 2 bases and 2 bases, in that order; junction bases with no gene match: 1. The CDR3 is 14 residues long. Germline V gives CDR1 MNHNY, CDR2 SVGAGI (reference sequence). The CDR3 nucleotides read TGTGCCAGCAGTTACGGGACTAGCCCCTACGAGCAGTACTTC. Amino acids: CASSYGTSPYEQYF.

In nucleotides, the CDR3 is TGTGCCAGCAGCTTAGACGACATCGGCACAGATACGCAGTATTTT. Translation gives CASSLDDIGTDTQYF. The chain combines TRBV7-9 with TRBJ2-3; D gene ambiguous. Trimming stripped 1 base from V and 1 base from J, with 9 bases between. Germline CDR1 and CDR2: SEHNR and FQNEAQ (reference sequence). CDR3 size: 15 residues.

The chain uses TRBV20-1 and TRBJ1-4; no clear D gene. V gave up 3 bases and J gave up 5 bases, with 10 bases separating them. CDR1 is DFQATT, CDR2 SNEGSKA, per germline (reference sequence). The CDR3 is 13 amino acids. For the CDR3, the DNA is TGCAGTGCTAGTCGTGGGGTCAATGAAAAACTGTTTTTT. It codes for CSASRGVNEKLFF.

The chain has TRBV25-1 and TRBJ2-6; 12 bases are a match to TRBD2. CDR3 length equals 17 residues. V shed 1 base, J shed 4 bases, and the junction held 2 bases outside the gene matches. Per the germline V gene, CDR1 is MGHDK and CDR2 is SYGVNS. The CDR3 sequence: CASSESSGRAGANVLTF. CDR3 coding DNA: TGTGCCAGCAGTGAATCTAGCGGGAGGGCAGGGGCCAACGTCCTGACTTTC.

This chain links TRBV19 with TRBJ2-5; 7 bases agree with TRBD1. The J call may not be correct, given that the DNA end is closer to TRBJ2-1. In germline, CDR1 is LNHDA, CDR2 SQIVND (reference sequence). CDR3 length: 15 residues. The CDR3 loop reads CASSRQGYSYNEQFF. In nucleotides, the CDR3 is TGTGCCAGTAGTCGACAGGGCTACTCCTACAATGAGCAGTTCTTC.

V usage is TRBV15 and J usage is TRBJ2-7, with 8 nucleotides matching TRBD1. Per germline, CDR1 LNHNV and CDR2 YYDKDF (reference sequence). The CDR3 spans 14 residues. V lost 5 bases to trimming and J lost 5 bases; unmatched junction nucleotides: 8. CDR3 DNA: TGTGCCACCAGCGTGCAGGACAGGGTCCACGAGCAGTACTTC. Translating it yields CATSVQDRVHEQYF. The variable domain in full, with the rest retrieved from reference TRBV15 and TRBJ2-7, is DAMVIQNPRYQVTQFGKPVTLSCSQTLNHNVMYWYQQKSSQAPKLLFHYYDKDFNNEADTPDNFQSRRPNTSFCFLDIRSPGLGDTAMYLCATSVQDRVHEQYFGPGTRLTVT.

The chain couples TRBV14 to TRBJ2-5, with D hard to call. The CDR3 contains 13 residues. In germline, CDR1 is SGHDN, CDR2 FVKESK. Trimming removed 5 bases from V and 2 bases from J, with 9 bases in between. The CDR3 sequence: CASSNSLQETQYF. In DNA, the CDR3 is TGTGCCAGCAGCAACAGCCTTCAAGAGACCCAGTACTTC.

J is TRBJ2-5 and V is TRBV15; tentatively, D is TRBD1 or TRBD2 (6 bases each). Germline V lookup: CDR1 LNHNV, CDR2 YYDKDF (reference sequence). V was pared by 11 bases and J by 1 base, with 14 bases between. The length of the CDR3 is 13 residues. Written as DNA, the CDR3 is TGTGCCCCCGCGTGGGGGGCCCAAGAGACCCAGTACTTC. Translated, it gives CAPAWGAQETQYF.

This clonotype was seen a handful of times. V is TRBV9 and J is TRBJ1-1; possibly TRBD1 for D (5 bases). With 0 bases removed from V and 5 bases from J, the gap between germline ends came to 11 bases. Germline V CDR1 and CDR2: SGDLS, YYNGEE. This CDR3 has 14 residues. CDR3 residues: CASSVGGGRTEAFF. DNA for the CDR3: TGTGCCAGCAGCGTAGGGGGGGGGAGGACTGAAGCTTTCTTT.

This clonotype showed up many times. V is TRBV3-1 and J is TRBJ2-5, with D possibly being TRBD2 (6 bases). This CDR3 has 14 amino acids. CDR1 and CDR2 from the germline V gene are LGHDT and YNNKEL (reference sequence). V gave up 1 base and J gave up 5 bases, with 11 bases separating them. The CDR3 loop reads CASSQVLGGETQYF. The CDR3 bases are TGTGCCAGCAGCCAAGTGCTGGGAGGCGAGACCCAGTACTTC.

This clonotype was detected ten times or more. The rearrangement uses TRBV7-9 and TRBJ1-5; D not resolved. This CDR3 is 14 amino acids long. CDR1 is SEHNR, CDR2 FQNEAQ, per germline (reference sequence). Trimming cost V 7 bases and J 2 bases, with 12 bases left between them. CDR3 sequence (DNA): TGTGCCAGCACCCTAGGTTATCGCAATCAGCCCCAGCATTTT. Translation: CASTLGYRNQPQHF.

The chain joins TRBV24-1 to TRBJ1-1; no clear D gene. V lost 4 bases, J lost 7 bases, and 12 bases lay in between. Germline V gives CDR1 KGHDR, CDR2 SFDVKD. CDR3 length: 13 residues. The CDR3, as DNA: TGTGCCACCAGTGACCCTGACCGGAATGAAGCTTTCTTT. This gives the protein CATSDPDRNEAFF.